This TCR beta chain was identified during a study of blood T cell repertoires in COVID-19. The CDR3 runs 14 residues. Trimming removed 5 bases from V and 5 bases from J, with 15 bases in between. The germline V gene has CDR1 SEHNR and CDR2 FQNEAQ (reference sequence). Some clones are missing from TCRdb's copy, which holds only in-frame ones; the method was immunoSEQ multiplex PCR. The profile covers 140,000 or so clones, with around 87% appearing a single time and around 38% taken by the ten largest. Specimen: peripheral blood. V usage is TRBV7-9 and J usage is TRBJ2-5, with D tentatively TRBD1 (5 bases). This receptor was taken from a man in his fifties or sixties who had recovered from COVID-19. The CDR3 DNA follows: TGTGCCAGCAGCCCCTTTAGGGGTAGGGAGACCCAGTACTTC. Translation gives CASSPFRGRETQYF.